Included here is one TCR beta chain sequence, with context. This record belongs to a study of blood T cell repertoires in COVID-19. About the research overall: Acute-phase and convalescent COVID-19 samples originated in the United States, Italy and Spain. PBMCs, B-cell-depleted T cells, or T cells were the source of the cDNA or gDNA that made up the material.

Germline-derived CDR1 and CDR2 are SGHTS and YDEGEE. With 4 bases removed from V and 2 bases from J, the gap between germline ends came to 12 bases. The CDR3 is 14 amino acids. Per the original data handling: By means of reference gene primer amplification, nucleated cell counts were estimated. The assay was immunoSEQ multiplex PCR, and TCRdb's table has in-frame clones only and misses some. V and J calls and clone size are those listed in that table; D and trimming were worked out from the DNA. The sample has about 200,000 clones, approximately 80% seen once. Sequenced sample: peripheral blood. This sequence was found in a human donor in a cohort sampled during active COVID-19. V and J are TRBV5-8 and TRBJ2-5; no definite D call. CDR3 sequence: CASSAPPLQETQYF. CDR3 nucleotides: TGTGCCAGCAGCGCCCCCCCCCTACAAGAGACCCAGTACTTC.